Below, 19 T cell receptor beta chains from the same sample are listed, as sequenced in a study of blood T cell repertoires in COVID-19. Produced via immunoSEQ multiplex PCR; TCRdb's table is partial and in-frame only. The sample has 97,000 or so clones, just under 85% seen once. Specimen: peripheral blood. Receptors originate from a man aged 35 to 55 with active or convalescent COVID-19.

The CDR3 loop reads CASSKGVRAGQPQHF. The CDR3, as DNA: TGTGCCAGCAGCAAAGGAGTCCGGGCGGGGCAGCCCCAGCATTTT. The V and J genes are TRBV21-1 and TRBJ1-5. TRBV21-1 corresponds to a pseudogene. The CDR3 consists of 15 residues.

This clone came up a few times. This sequence joins TRBV21-1 and TRBJ1-5; TRBD1 was called by the table and not checked on the DNA. TRBV21-1 is a pseudogene segment. This CDR3 is built from 16 residues. The CDR3 nucleotides read TGTGCCAGCAGCAAGACGGTCAGGGTCGGGTATCAGCCCCAGCATTTT. This gives the protein CASSKTVRVGYQPQHF.

The chain carries TRBV5-4 and TRBJ2-2; 10 bases are a match to TRBD1. The germline CDR1 and CDR2 sequences are SGHNT and YYREEE (reference sequence). The CDR3 is made up of 16 amino acids. Germline trimming cut 3 bases from V and 6 bases from J; bases unmatched to any gene: 8. This chain's CDR3 is CASSSWTGGRPGELFF. The CDR3, as DNA: TGTGCCAGCAGCTCGTGGACAGGGGGACGGCCCGGGGAGCTGTTTTTT. Using reference TRBV5-4 and TRBJ2-2 for the parts outside the CDR3, the full variable domain is ETGVTQSPTHLIKTRGQQVTLRCSSQSGHNTVSWYQQALGQGPQFIFQYYREEENGRGNFPPRFSGLQFPNYSSELNVNALELDDSALYLCASSSWTGGRPGELFFGEGSRLTVL.

The V and J genes are TRBV11-2 and TRBJ2-3, with D hard to call. V lost 0 bases and J 2 bases, leaving 6 bases between the germline ends. This CDR3 comprises 14 residues. Germline CDR1 is SGHAT and CDR2 is FQNNGV. CDR3 residues: CASSLDGITDTQYF. In DNA form, the CDR3 reads TGTGCCAGCAGCTTAGACGGTATCACAGATACGCAGTATTTT. Supplemented by reference TRBV11-2 and TRBJ2-3, the full variable domain reads EAGVAQSPRYKIIEKRQSVAFWCNPISGHATLYWYQQILGQGPKLLIQFQNNGVVDDSQLPKDRFSAERLKGVDSTLKIQPAKLEDSAVYLCASSLDGITDTQYFGPGTRLTVL.

The chain is built from TRBV20-1 and TRBJ1-6; maybe TRBD1 (5 bases). V lost 3 bases, J lost 11 bases, and 14 bases lay in between. Per germline, CDR1 DFQATT and CDR2 SNEGSKA (reference sequence). This CDR3 is built from 13 residues. CDR3 nucleotide sequence: TGCAGTGCTAGTGACAGCACGACAGCACCCCTCCACTTT. As protein: CSASDSTTAPLHF.

The chain uses TRBV20-1 and TRBJ2-4; a weak D match, TRBD1 (5 bases). Germline CDR1 is DFQATT and CDR2 is SNEGSKA (reference sequence). The CDR3 runs to 11 residues. V lost 5 bases, J lost 6 bases, and 8 bases lay in between. Here the CDR3 reads CSALQGNIQYF. The CDR3 region has the DNA TGCAGTGCTCTTCAGGGAAACATTCAGTACTTC.

This sequence joins TRBV19 and TRBJ1-1, with 8 bases aligning to TRBD1. Germline-derived CDR1 and CDR2 are LNHDA and SQIVND (reference sequence). The CDR3 runs 15 residues. Trimming at V came to 6 bases and at J to 7 bases, leaving 13 bases not matched to a gene. The CDR3 DNA sequence: TGTGCCAGTAGGGATGGACAGGGAGGTAAAGGTGAAGCTTTCTTT. Its protein is CASRDGQGGKGEAFF.

The chain links TRBV6-5 to TRBJ2-3, with D perhaps matching TRBD1 (5 bases). CDR1 MNHEY and CDR2 SVGAGI come from the germline V gene. The CDR3 has 15 residues. V gave up 1 base and J gave up 3 bases, with 11 bases separating them. CDR3 protein: CASSYWQGRTDTQYF. The CDR3 DNA sequence: TGTGCCAGCAGTTACTGGCAGGGTCGGACAGATACGCAGTATTTT.

The chain has TRBV5-5 and TRBJ1-1; D not certain. The CDR3 runs 19 residues. With 6 bases removed from V and 0 bases from J, the gap between germline ends came to 27 bases. The germline V gene encodes CDR1 SGHKS and CDR2 YYEKEE (reference sequence). The DNA for the CDR3 is TGTGCCAGCACCCTGGGAGGGCACGGCACCTTAAACTTGAACACTGAAGCTTTCTTT. Its translation: CASTLGGHGTLNLNTEAFF.

The V gene is TRBV18, the J gene TRBJ2-1, with TRBD2 matching 13 bases. The germline gives CDR1 KGHSH, CDR2 LQKENI. The CDR3 totals 18 residues. With 0 bases clipped from V and 4 bases from J, the junction kept 6 bases outside the gene matches. The CDR3 protein is CASSPPGLAGSTYNEQFF. The DNA of the CDR3 is TGTGCCAGCTCACCACCGGGACTAGCGGGGAGCACATACAATGAGCAGTTCTTC.

This clone was detected only once. This chain connects TRBV7-9 to TRBJ1-3; no reliable D call. This CDR3 spans 16 amino acids. CDR1 is SEHNR, CDR2 FQNEAQ, per germline (reference sequence). V dropped 4 bases and J dropped 5 bases, with 18 bases sitting between them. In DNA, the CDR3 is TGTGCCAGCAGCTCTTCCACGTACATCTTCCGAAACACCATATATTTT. Its protein is CASSSSTYIFRNTIYF. Supplemented by reference TRBV7-9 and TRBJ1-3, the full variable domain reads DTGVSQNPRHKITKRGQNVTFRCDPISEHNRLYWYRQTLGQGPEFLTYFQNEAQLEKSRLLSDRFSAERPKGSFSTLEIQRTEQGDSAMYLCASSSSTYIFRNTIYFGEGSWLTVV.

J is TRBJ2-3 and V is TRBV6-5; possibly TRBD2 for D (6 bases). CDR1 and CDR2 (germline): MNHEY, SVGAGI. This CDR3 has 14 residues. With 9 bases removed from V and 0 bases from J, the gap between germline ends came to 13 bases. In DNA form, the CDR3 reads TGTGCCAGTGGCGGGCTAGCGAGCACAGATACGCAGTATTTT. Amino acid sequence: CASGGLASTDTQYF.

This clone has a handful of counts. The chain uses TRBV4-1 and TRBJ1-3; 7 bases match TRBD1. The CDR3 is 16 amino acids. Germline V gene lookup returns CDR1 MGHRA and CDR2 YSYEKL. V lost 0 bases and J lost 3; bases outside the gene matches: 5. CDR3: CASSQEGTVFGNTIYF. In DNA, the CDR3 is TGCGCCAGCAGCCAAGAGGGGACAGTCTTTGGAAACACCATATATTTT.

The chain links TRBV15 to TRBJ1-6; D unresolved. This CDR3 has 15 amino acids. V was shortened by 0 bases and J by 9 bases, with 12 bases between the two germline ends. Germline lookup yields CDR1 LNHNV and CDR2 YYDKDF (reference sequence). This CDR3 is CATSRERVKGSPLHF. As DNA, the CDR3 is TGTGCCACCAGCAGAGAGAGGGTTAAGGGTTCACCCCTCCACTTT.

For the CDR3, the DNA is TGTGCCAGCAGTGGGGCAGCCAGCTCCTATAATTCACCCCTCCACTTT. Protein: CASSGAASSYNSPLHF. The chain carries TRBV6-1 and TRBJ1-6, with no clear D. Germline CDR1 is MNHNS and CDR2 is SASEGT. V dropped 4 bases and J dropped 0 bases, with 10 bases sitting between them. The CDR3 spans 16 residues.

This CDR3 reads CASSSGLAGGPIAVDTQYF. The CDR3 DNA sequence: TGTGCCAGCAGCTCCGGACTAGCGGGGGGGCCGATAGCTGTAGATACGCAGTATTTT. The chain uses TRBV7-9 and TRBJ2-3, with 15 bases aligning to TRBD2. CDR1 SEHNR and CDR2 FQNEAQ come from the germline V gene (reference sequence). V was pared by 4 bases and J by 5 bases, with 13 bases of the junction left unmatched. This CDR3 has 19 amino acids. The full variable domain, with the rest looked up from reference TRBV7-9 and TRBJ2-3, is DTGVSQNPRHKITKRGQNVTFRCDPISEHNRLYWYRQTLGQGPEFLTYFQNEAQLEKSRLLSDRFSAERPKGSFSTLEIQRTEQGDSAMYLCASSSGLAGGPIAVDTQYFGPGTRLTVL.

This sequence joins TRBV21-1 and TRBJ2-7; the table's D gene call, TRBD2, was not cross checked with the DNA. TRBV21-1 is a recognized pseudogene. The CDR3 loop spans 16 amino acids. In nucleotides, the CDR3 is TGTGCCAGCAGCAGAGGCAGCCCTGAAATTCGTGACGAGCAGTACTTC. Translated: CASSRGSPEIRDEQYF.

The J gene is TRBJ2-3, the V gene TRBV11-2, with 8 nucleotides matching TRBD2. V dropped 2 bases and J dropped 4; count of bases not matched to a gene: 5. The CDR3 contains 15 residues. Germline V gives CDR1 SGHAT, CDR2 FQNNGV. The CDR3 nucleotides read TGTGCCAGCAGCTTACGTAATAGCGGGGCAGATACGCAGTATTTT. It is translated as CASSLRNSGADTQYF.

In DNA, the CDR3 is TGTGCCAGCAGTGGTTGGACTAGCGGGAGTGGGAACACCGGGGAGCTGTTTTTT. This translates into CASSGWTSGSGNTGELFF. The chain employs TRBV6-1 and TRBJ2-2, with 13 bases lining up with TRBD2. Trimming at V came to 4 bases and at J to 1 base, leaving 6 bases not matched to a gene. CDR3 size: 18 residues. Germline CDR1 reads MNHNS; CDR2 reads SASEGT.